This TCR beta chain was sequenced for a study of T cells in Graves' hyperthyroidism and ophthalmopathy. Study findings and constraints: Median prediction lead before ophthalmopathy onset was about 6.7 months with the model. Clonotypes that were expanded in thyroid above 0.001 mostly appeared in blood too.

Amplified TCR beta CDR3 regions derived from RNA transcripts. A set of HTBI primers served as the primers for a first-round RT-PCR of the TCR CDR3. Each CDR3 protein is one row after TCRdb ran MiXCR on the multiplex PCR reads. The table has around 600,000 distinct CDR3 sequences, roughly 15% seen once. Of note for this clonotype: The antigen remains undetermined.

The source of the PBMCs was over 8.5 ml of fresh peripheral blood. CDR3 length: 11 residues. Trimming at V came to 1 base and at J to 9 bases, leaving 0 bases not matched to a gene. Germline values: CDR1 DFQATT, CDR2 SNEGSKA (reference sequence). The rearrangement uses TRBV20-1 and TRBJ2-4; 7 positions agree with TRBD2. The sequenced material came from blood. The source is a woman in her forties or fifties with Graves' ophthalmopathy. CDR3 in amino acids: CSARGGGIQYF. The DNA for the CDR3 is TGCAGTGCTAGAGGCGGGGGCATTCAGTACTTC.